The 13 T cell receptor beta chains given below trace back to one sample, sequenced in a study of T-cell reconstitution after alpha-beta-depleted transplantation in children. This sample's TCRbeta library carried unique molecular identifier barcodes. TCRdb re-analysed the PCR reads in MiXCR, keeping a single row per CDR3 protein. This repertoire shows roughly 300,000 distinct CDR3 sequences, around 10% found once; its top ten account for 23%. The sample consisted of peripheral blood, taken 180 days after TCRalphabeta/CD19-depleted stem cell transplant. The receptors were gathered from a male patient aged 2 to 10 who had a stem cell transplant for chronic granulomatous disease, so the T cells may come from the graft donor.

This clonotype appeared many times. The CDR3 here is CASTAYVVAGDHEQFF. The DNA for the CDR3 is TGTGCCAGTACCGCGTATGTGGTAGCGGGAGACCATGAGCAGTTCTTC. This chain joins TRBV19 and TRBJ2-1; 9 nucleotides agree with TRBD2. Trimming cost V 7 bases and J 8 bases; bases outside gene matches: 15. Germline CDR1 reads LNHDA; CDR2 reads SQIVND (reference sequence). The CDR3 sequence is 16 residues long. Together with reference TRBV19 and TRBJ2-1, the CDR3 gives the full variable domain: DGGITQSPKYLFRKEGQNVTLSCEQNLNHDAMYWYRQDPGQGLRLIYYSQIVNDFQKGDIAEGYSVSREKKESFPLTVTSAQKNPTAFYLCASTAYVVAGDHEQFFGPGTRLTVL.

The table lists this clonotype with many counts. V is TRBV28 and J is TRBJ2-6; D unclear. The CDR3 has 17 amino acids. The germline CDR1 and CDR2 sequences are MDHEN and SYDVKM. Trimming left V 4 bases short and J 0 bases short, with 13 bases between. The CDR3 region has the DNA TGTGCCAGCAGTTCAACAACCCAAGGCTCTGGGGCCAACGTCCTGACTTTC. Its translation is CASSSTTQGSGANVLTF.

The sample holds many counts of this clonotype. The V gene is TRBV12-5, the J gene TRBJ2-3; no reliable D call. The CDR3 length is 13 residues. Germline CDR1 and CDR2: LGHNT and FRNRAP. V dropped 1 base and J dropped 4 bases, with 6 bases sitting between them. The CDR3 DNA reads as TGTGCTAGTGGTTTGGCGCCAGCAGATACGCAGTATTTT. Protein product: CASGLAPADTQYF.

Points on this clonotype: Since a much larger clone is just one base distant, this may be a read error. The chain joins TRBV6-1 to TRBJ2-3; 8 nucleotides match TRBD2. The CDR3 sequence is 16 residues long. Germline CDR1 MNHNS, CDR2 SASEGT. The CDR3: CASSRYPGGGTNTHYF. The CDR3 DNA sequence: TGTGCCAGCAGTCGCTATCCGGGCGGGGGGACTAATACGCATTATTTT.

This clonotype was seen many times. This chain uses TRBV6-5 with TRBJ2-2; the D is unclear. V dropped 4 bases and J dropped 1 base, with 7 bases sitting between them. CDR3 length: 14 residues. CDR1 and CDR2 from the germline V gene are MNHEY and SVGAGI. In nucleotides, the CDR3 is TGTGCCAGCAGTTCTCAGTTGAACACCGGGGAGCTGTTTTTT. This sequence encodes CASSSQLNTGELFF.

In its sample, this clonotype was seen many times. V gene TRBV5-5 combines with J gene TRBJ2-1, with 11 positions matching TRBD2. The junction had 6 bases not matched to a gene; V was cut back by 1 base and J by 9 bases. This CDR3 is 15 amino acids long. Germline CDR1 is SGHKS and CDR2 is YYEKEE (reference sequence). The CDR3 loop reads CASSLMLAGGSEQFF. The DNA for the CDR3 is TGTGCCAGCAGCTTGATGCTAGCGGGGGGAAGTGAGCAGTTCTTC. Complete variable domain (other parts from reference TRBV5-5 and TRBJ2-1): DAGVTQSPTHLIKTRGQQVTLRCSPISGHKSVSWYQQVLGQGPQFIFQYYEKEERGRGNFPDRFSARQFPNYSSELNVNALLLGDSALYLCASSLMLAGGSEQFFGPGTRLTVL.

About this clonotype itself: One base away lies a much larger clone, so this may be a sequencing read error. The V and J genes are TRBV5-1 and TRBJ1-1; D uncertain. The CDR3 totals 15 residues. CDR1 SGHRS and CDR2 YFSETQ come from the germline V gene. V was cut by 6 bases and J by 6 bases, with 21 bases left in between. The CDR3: CASTPGYGRQAEAFF. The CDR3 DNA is TGCGCCAGCACTCCCGGGTACGGGAGGCAGGCTGAAGCTTTCTTT.

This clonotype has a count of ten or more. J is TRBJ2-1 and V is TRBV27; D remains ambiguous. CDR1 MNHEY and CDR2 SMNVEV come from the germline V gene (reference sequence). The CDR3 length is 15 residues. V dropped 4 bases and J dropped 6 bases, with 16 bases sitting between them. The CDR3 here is CASSSPLRVGNEQFF. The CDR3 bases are TGTGCCAGCAGTTCACCTCTTCGGGTGGGCAATGAGCAGTTCTTC.

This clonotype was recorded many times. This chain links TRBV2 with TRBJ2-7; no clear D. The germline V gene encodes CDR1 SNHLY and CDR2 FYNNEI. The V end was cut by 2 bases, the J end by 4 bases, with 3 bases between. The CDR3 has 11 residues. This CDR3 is CASSEWYEQYF. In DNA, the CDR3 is TGTGCCAGCAGTGAATGGTACGAGCAGTACTTC.

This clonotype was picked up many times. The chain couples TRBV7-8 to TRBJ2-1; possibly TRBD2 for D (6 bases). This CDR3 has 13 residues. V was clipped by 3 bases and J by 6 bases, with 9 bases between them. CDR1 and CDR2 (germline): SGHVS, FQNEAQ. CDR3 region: CASSLSGVNEQFF. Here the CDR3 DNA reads TGTGCCAGCAGCTTGTCGGGAGTCAATGAGCAGTTCTTC.

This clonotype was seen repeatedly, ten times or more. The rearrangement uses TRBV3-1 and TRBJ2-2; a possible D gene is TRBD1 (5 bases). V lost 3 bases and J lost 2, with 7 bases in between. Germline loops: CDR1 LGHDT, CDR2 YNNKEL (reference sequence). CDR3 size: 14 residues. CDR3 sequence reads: CASSQDTNTGELFF. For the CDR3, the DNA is TGTGCCAGCAGCCAGGACACTAACACCGGGGAGCTGTTTTTT.

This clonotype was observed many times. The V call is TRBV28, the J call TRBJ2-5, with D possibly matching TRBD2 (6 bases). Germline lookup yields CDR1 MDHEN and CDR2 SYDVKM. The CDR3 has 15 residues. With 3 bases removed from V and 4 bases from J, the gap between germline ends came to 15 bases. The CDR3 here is CASSFRGTGRETQYF. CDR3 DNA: TGTGCCAGCAGTTTTCGGGGGACGGGGCGAGAGACCCAGTACTTC. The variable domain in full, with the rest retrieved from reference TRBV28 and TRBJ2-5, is DVKVTQSSRYLVKRTGEKVFLECVQDMDHENMFWYRQDPGLGLRLIYFSYDVKMKEKGDIPEGYSVSREKKERFSLILESASTNQTSMYLCASSFRGTGRETQYFGPGTRLLVL.

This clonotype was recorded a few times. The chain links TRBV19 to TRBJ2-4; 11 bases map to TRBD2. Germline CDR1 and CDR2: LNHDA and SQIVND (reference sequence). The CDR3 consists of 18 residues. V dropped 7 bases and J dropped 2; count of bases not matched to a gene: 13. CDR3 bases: TGTGCCAGTATGAAGGCGAGAGCTAGCGGGAGGACCAAAAACATTCAGTACTTC. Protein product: CASMKARASGRTKNIQYF.